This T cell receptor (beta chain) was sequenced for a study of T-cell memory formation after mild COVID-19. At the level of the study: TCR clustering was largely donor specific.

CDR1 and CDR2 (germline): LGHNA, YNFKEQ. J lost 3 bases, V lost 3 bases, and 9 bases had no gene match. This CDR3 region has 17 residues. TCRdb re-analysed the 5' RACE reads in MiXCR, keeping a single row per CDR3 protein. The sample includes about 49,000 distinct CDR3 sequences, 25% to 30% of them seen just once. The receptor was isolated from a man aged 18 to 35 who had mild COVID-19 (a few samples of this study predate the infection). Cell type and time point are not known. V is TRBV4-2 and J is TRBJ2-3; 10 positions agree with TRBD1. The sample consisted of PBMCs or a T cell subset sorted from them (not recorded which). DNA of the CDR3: TGTGCCAGCAGCCATTGGGGCGGGACAGGGGCGACAGATACGCAGTATTTT. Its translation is CASSHWGGTGATDTQYF.